This T cell receptor (beta chain) was found in a study of preoperative IRX-2 immunotherapy in early breast cancer. Assay: immunoSEQ multiplex PCR; the TCRdb copy retains only in-frame clones and omits some. The sample yields around 62,000 clones, 94% seen once. The treatment was: preoperative locoregional IRX-2 cytokine immunotherapy. Patients received preoperative, locoregional IRX-2 cytokine immunotherapy in a phase Ib study. Trimming removed 8 bases from V and 9 bases from J, with 20 bases in between. The CDR3 has 13 residues. Germline V gene lookup returns CDR1 MDHEN and CDR2 SYDVKM. V is TRBV28 and J is TRBJ2-7, with D perhaps assigned TRBD1 or TRBD2 (5 bases each). The material was obtained from a patient treated with IRX-2 immunotherapy. This sequence was found in a human donor with breast cancer. As DNA, the CDR3 is TGTGCCAGCTCGGGGCTAGTATTTAATAGGCAGTACTTC. It specifies CASSGLVFNRQYF.